These 19 T cell receptor beta chains came from one sample sequenced in a study of vaccination effects on CD4 cells after COVID-19 (dated 2022 in TCRdb). The method behind the library was the immunoSEQ multiplex PCR assay. TCRdb re-hosts the immuneACCESS table, in-frame sequences only. Its copies lack some clones; in the studies checked, an unresolved V gene accounts for under half of them, and the cause for the rest is not known. The sample table records 35,000 to 55,000 clones; less than 85% of these occur just once. The ten largest clones take up 3.5% to 4.5% of the sample. For these receptors, no antigen is known. After about 10 days of culture, CD4+ T cells were isolated with the EasySep CD4+ T cell isolation kit. PCR-confirmed SARS-CoV-2 infection had occurred in convalescent patients between March and December 2020, before the Alpha, Beta and Delta variants emerged in the United States. Each participant received two doses of an mRNA SARS-CoV-2 vaccine, either BNT162b2 or mRNA-1273.

This material consisted of CD4+ T cells from PBMCs cultured without peptide, taken after COVID-19 vaccination. The receptor source for this set is a human donor who had a prior SARS-CoV-2 infection.

The V gene is TRBV7-2, the J gene TRBJ1-3; unclear D gene. With 5 bases removed from V and 0 bases from J, the gap between germline ends came to 8 bases. Per the germline V gene, CDR1 is SGHTA and CDR2 is FQGNSA. The CDR3 has 14 amino acids. The CDR3 nucleotides are TGTGCCAGCAGCGAGGTTAGCTCTGGAAACACCATATATTTT. This sequence encodes CASSEVSSGNTIYF. The variable domain in full, completed from reference TRBV7-2 and TRBJ1-3, reads GAGVSQSPSNKVTEKGKDVELRCDPISGHTALYWYRQSLGQGLEFLIYFQGNSAPDKSGLPSDRFSAERTGGSVSTLTIQRTQQEDSAVYLCASSEVSSGNTIYFGEGSWLTVV.

The chain recombines TRBV19 with TRBJ1-1; D is unclear. The CDR3 sequence is 13 residues long. Looked up from germline, CDR1 is LNHDA and CDR2 is SQIVND (reference sequence). Trimming took off 3 bases at V and 4 bases at J, with 9 bases between the two ends. The CDR3 DNA follows: TGTGCCAGTAGTATCCAGGATGGCACTGAAGCTTTCTTT. Protein sequence: CASSIQDGTEAFF.

This chain uses TRBV7-3 with TRBJ2-1; possibly TRBD1 or TRBD2 for D (5 bases each). Germline V gene sequence: CDR1 SGHTA, CDR2 FQGTGA. V was pared by 4 bases and J by 2 bases, with 12 bases between. The CDR3 totals 15 residues. CDR3 loop: CASSSTGQTYNEQFF. The CDR3 DNA reads TGTGCCAGCAGCTCAACGGGGCAGACCTACAATGAGCAGTTCTTC.

This chain uses TRBV3-1 (or the pseudogene TRBV3-2) with TRBJ2-7; TRBD2 might be the D (6 bases). Germline V CDR1 and CDR2: LGHDT, YNNKEL (reference sequence). Deletions cut 4 bases from V and 6 bases from J, with 10 bases between. The CDR3 length is 12 residues. The CDR3 region is CASSPRGLEQYF. The CDR3 bases are TGTGCCAGCAGCCCGCGGGGACTCGAGCAGTACTTC.

V gene TRBV7-2 combines with J gene TRBJ2-7; D gene uncertain. Germline lookup yields CDR1 SGHTA and CDR2 FQGNSA. The CDR3 sequence is 18 residues long. Trimming pared 2 bases from V and 5 bases from J, leaving 25 bases between. The DNA for the CDR3 is TGTGCCAGCAGCTTATTGATTACGAGCTCCGGTGCAGGAGACGAGCAGTACTTC. Its translation: CASSLLITSSGAGDEQYF.

V and J are TRBV4-3 and TRBJ1-2; D ambiguous. There are 14 residues in the CDR3. V was shortened by 0 bases and J by 1 base, with 6 bases between the two germline ends. Germline assignment: CDR1 LGHNA and CDR2 YSLEER. The CDR3 coding sequence is TGCGCCAGCAGCCAAGATATACATAACTATGGCTACACCTTC. Protein product: CASSQDIHNYGYTF.

CDR3 sequence (DNA): TGTGCCAGCAGCTTCGGGTACACAGATACGCAGTATTTT. Residues: CASSFGYTDTQYF. The chain recombines TRBV13 with TRBJ2-3; D uncertain. Trimming took off 3 bases at V and 2 bases at J, with 6 bases between the two ends. Germline V gene data show CDR1 as PRHDT and CDR2 as FYEKMQ (reference sequence). There are 13 residues in the CDR3.

The gene calls are TRBV11-3 and TRBJ2-5; the match to TRBD2 covers 9 bases. Trimming cost V 0 bases and J 1 base; bases outside gene matches: 6. CDR1 and CDR2 (germline): SGHNT, YENEEA. The CDR3 loop spans 17 amino acids. CDR3 bases: TGTGCCAGCAGCTTAGATCGAGGCGGGAGGGCCCAAGAGACCCAGTACTTC. It translates to CASSLDRGGRAQETQYF.

J is TRBJ1-5 and V is TRBV5-1, with TRBD1 matching over 7 bases. This CDR3 spans 15 amino acids. The germline CDR1 and CDR2 sequences are SGHRS and YFSETQ. J lost 3 bases, V lost 4 bases, and 7 bases had no gene match. The CDR3 coding sequence is TGCGCCAGCAGCGTAACCGGGACAGACAATCAGCCCCAGCATTTT. It translates to CASSVTGTDNQPQHF.

This clone was counted a few times. This CDR3 reads CASSEGQGYLNTEAFF. The CDR3 bases are TGTGCCAGCAGTGAAGGGCAGGGCTACCTGAACACTGAAGCTTTCTTT. The chain links TRBV6-1 to TRBJ1-1, with TRBD1 as a possible D gene (5 bases). Germline assignment: CDR1 MNHNS and CDR2 SASEGT. V was pared by 1 base and J by 0 bases, with 12 bases between. CDR3 length equals 16 residues.

V is TRBV11-3 and J is TRBJ1-5; no clear D gene. The CDR3 extends over 14 amino acids. Looked up from germline, CDR1 is SGHNT and CDR2 is YENEEA. Trimming pared 2 bases from V and 3 bases from J, leaving 8 bases between. The CDR3 DNA reads as TGTGCCAGCAGCTTATCCGGGATCAATCAGCCCCAGCATTTT. It yields the protein CASSLSGINQPQHF.

Concerning this clone itself: Its ends do not fully match the called genes, so a read error is possible. The V and J genes are TRBV6-1 and TRBJ1-1, with D unresolved. The CDR3 is 14 amino acids. CDR1 is MNHNS, CDR2 SASEGT, per germline. CDR3: CASSEHLRDGGRIF. The CDR3 nucleotides read TGTGCCAGCAGTGAGCACCTCCGAGACGGAGGACGGATCTTT.

The chain joins TRBV11-2 to TRBJ2-5; 9 bases match TRBD1. Germline values: CDR1 SGHAT, CDR2 FQNNGV. The CDR3 is 15 residues long. Unmatched junction bases numbered 8, after V lost 4 bases and J lost 5 bases. CDR3 in amino acids: CASSSPQGAWETQYF. In DNA, the CDR3 is TGTGCCAGCAGCTCACCACAGGGGGCGTGGGAGACCCAGTACTTC.

The gene calls are TRBV6-2 or TRBV6-3 and TRBJ2-2; D is ambiguous. This CDR3 is 18 amino acids long. Germline CDR1 is MNHEY and CDR2 is SVGEGT. Trimming shortened V by 2 bases and J by 0 bases, and 16 bases separated the two germline ends. This CDR3 reads CASSYLRKGRTNTGELFF. The CDR3, as DNA: TGTGCCAGCAGTTACCTCAGGAAGGGCAGGACGAACACCGGGGAGCTGTTTTTT.

This clone was seen a handful of times. The rearrangement joins TRBV11-2 to TRBJ2-1, with D possibly matching TRBD2 (5 bases). Germline V gene data show CDR1 as SGHAT and CDR2 as FQNNGV. This CDR3 is built from 15 residues. V gave up 4 bases and J gave up 5 bases, with 15 bases separating them. CDR3 coding DNA: TGTGCCAGCAGCTCCACAAGGCGGGTTCACAATGAGCAGTTCTTC. Translating gives CASSSTRRVHNEQFF.

Here the CDR3 reads CASSFMTSSEQETQYF. The CDR3 DNA reads TGTGCCAGCAGCTTTATGACTAGTTCGGAGCAAGAGACCCAGTACTTC. The chain recombines TRBV5-6 with TRBJ2-5; possible D gene TRBD2, 6 bases. Germline CDR1 SGHDT, CDR2 YYEEEE. The CDR3 is 16 residues long. V lost 2 bases, J lost 2 bases, and 16 bases lay in between.

This clone has a single count. The chain recombines TRBV6-5 with TRBJ2-3; no clear D gene. Trimming took off 6 bases at V and 4 bases at J, with 5 bases between the two ends. Germline CDR1 and CDR2: MNHEY and SVGAGI. CDR3 length: 11 residues. CDR3 protein: CASSDSDTQYF. DNA of the CDR3: TGTGCCAGCAGCGACTCAGATACGCAGTATTTT.

This clone was detected a few times. V usage is TRBV6-6 and J usage is TRBJ1-1, with TRBD1 as a possible D gene (6 bases). The V end lost 6 bases, the J end lost 5 bases, and 16 bases lay between the germline ends. Germline CDR1 and CDR2: MNHNY and SVGAGI (reference sequence). CDR3 length: 14 amino acids. Written as DNA, the CDR3 is TGTGCCAGCAGATCGCGGGACATAGTAACTGAAGCTTTCTTT. Translated: CASRSRDIVTEAFF.

The V call is TRBV7-2, the J call TRBJ2-2; D is unclear. The V and J ends lost 1 base and 6 bases respectively, with 9 bases between them. The CDR3 extends over 14 amino acids. Germline assignment: CDR1 SGHTA and CDR2 FQGNSA. The CDR3 region is CASSLVVASGELFF. Written as DNA, the CDR3 is TGTGCCAGCAGCTTAGTAGTAGCCTCCGGGGAGCTGTTTTTT.